The 7 T cell receptor beta chains below all came from one sample that was sequenced in a study of T cell changes during pregnancy in multiple sclerosis. The table came from immunoSEQ multiplex PCR; TCRdb's copy has only in-frame clones and leaves some out. The repertoire holds tens of thousands of clones, 92% seen once, with roughly 0.55% in the top ten. The source was CD4+ T cells from peripheral blood mononuclear cells, collected in the third trimester of pregnancy. Receptor source: a female donor with multiple sclerosis, enrolled in a pregnancy study.

The rearrangement uses TRBV28 and TRBJ1-5; 8 nucleotides line up with TRBD1. Per germline, CDR1 MDHEN and CDR2 SYDVKM. V was clipped by 5 bases and J by 3 bases; unmatched bases: 6. The CDR3 runs 15 residues. The CDR3 is CASSPTGATNQPQHF. The CDR3 DNA reads as TGTGCCAGCAGTCCGACAGGGGCCACCAATCAGCCCCAGCATTTT.

The rearrangement links TRBV15 to TRBJ1-5, with D possibly being TRBD1 (5 bases). Looked up from germline, CDR1 is LNHNV and CDR2 is YYDKDF (reference sequence). The CDR3 is 15 residues long. V lost 1 base, J lost 3 bases, and 10 bases lay in between. DNA for the CDR3: TGTGCCACCAGCAGAGTGGGGGAGGTCAATCAGCCCCAGCATTTT. This gives the protein CATSRVGEVNQPQHF.

V and J are TRBV27 and TRBJ1-5; 9 nucleotides match TRBD1. This CDR3 is 17 amino acids long. In germline, CDR1 is MNHEY, CDR2 SMNVEV (reference sequence). The V gene end was trimmed by 5 bases and the J gene end by 3 bases; junction bases not matched to a gene: 11. This CDR3 reads CASSTTGTGIPNQPQHF. The CDR3, as DNA: TGTGCCAGCAGTACCACCGGGACAGGGATCCCCAATCAGCCCCAGCATTTT.

The chain employs TRBV7-2 and TRBJ2-7; D gene ambiguous. The germline CDR1 and CDR2 sequences are SGHTA and FQGNSA. Between the trimmed V and J ends, which lost 1 base and 6 bases, there was a span of 19 bases. This CDR3 has 16 amino acids. The CDR3 DNA is TGTGCCAGCAGCTTAGGAACTGGGTTGAGAGGCGGCGAGCAGTACTTC. This translates into CASSLGTGLRGGEQYF. The entire variable domain, with the rest obtained from reference TRBV7-2 and TRBJ2-7, is as follows: GAGVSQSPSNKVTEKGKDVELRCDPISGHTALYWYRQSLGQGLEFLIYFQGNSAPDKSGLPSDRFSAERTGGSVSTLTIQRTQQEDSAVYLCASSLGTGLRGGEQYFGPGTRLTVT.

This clone was observed a single time. One junction end disagrees with the germline gene, perhaps due to a read error. The chain links TRBV4-3 to TRBJ1-5, with D perhaps TRBD1 (5 bases). The CDR3 is 19 amino acids. CDR1 is LGHNA, CDR2 YSLEER, per germline. The CDR3, as DNA: TGCGCCAACAGCCAAAGAGATCCGTCTTTGGGGCGTAACAATCAGCCCCAGCATTTT. Translating gives CANSQRDPSLGRNNQPQHF.

This rearrangement joins TRBV7-2 to TRBJ1-1, with D unclear. The CDR3 has 14 residues. Trimming took off 1 base at V and 4 bases at J, with 10 bases between the two ends. Germline CDR1 SGHTA, CDR2 FQGNSA. The CDR3 coding sequence is TGTGCCAGCAGCTTAGTAGCCGCGGGCACTGAAGCTTTCTTT. Translation gives CASSLVAAGTEAFF.

Only one count was recorded for this clone. The chain combines TRBV7-2 with TRBJ2-7, with TRBD2 matching over 15 bases. V shed 0 bases and J 6 bases; nucleotides not matched to a gene: 0. Germline V gene lookup returns CDR1 SGHTA and CDR2 FQGNSA. There are 15 residues in the CDR3. The CDR3 coding sequence is TGTGCCAGCAGCTTAGCGGGACTAGCGGGAGGCGAGCAGTACTTC. The encoded protein is CASSLAGLAGGEQYF.